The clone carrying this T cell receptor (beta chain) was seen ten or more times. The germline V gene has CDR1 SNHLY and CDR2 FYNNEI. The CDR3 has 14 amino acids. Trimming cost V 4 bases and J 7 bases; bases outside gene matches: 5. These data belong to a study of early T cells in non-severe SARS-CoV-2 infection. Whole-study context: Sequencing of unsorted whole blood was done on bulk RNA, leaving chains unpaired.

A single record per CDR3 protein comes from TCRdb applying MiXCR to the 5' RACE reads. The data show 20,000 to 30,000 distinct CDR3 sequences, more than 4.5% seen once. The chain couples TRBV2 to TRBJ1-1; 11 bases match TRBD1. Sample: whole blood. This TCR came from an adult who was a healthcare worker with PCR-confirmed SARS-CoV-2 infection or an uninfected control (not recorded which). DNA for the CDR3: TGTGCCAGCAGTGGACGGACAGGGGGCGTTGAAGCTTTCTTT. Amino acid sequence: CASSGRTGGVEAFF.